This T cell receptor beta chain came from a study of yellow fever vaccine responses in identical twins. Each CDR3 protein gets one entry after TCRdb re-called the RT-PCR reads with MiXCR. The data show around 18,000 distinct CDR3 sequences, roughly 80% seen once. Whole-study results and caveats: Twins' vaccine T cell responses reportedly seemed partly convergent and partly personalized.

This clonotype is a singleton in its sample. The antigen is undetermined. This CDR3 spans 15 amino acids. The germline V gene has CDR1 SGHKS and CDR2 YYEKEE (reference sequence). V was clipped by 0 bases and J by 4 bases; unmatched bases: 4. The sequence was obtained from a young woman who received the yellow fever vaccine. The chain couples TRBV5-5 to TRBJ2-1, with 7 bases that match TRBD2. This material consisted of T cells from blood (PBMCs), unsorted or a sorted subset (not recorded which), taken before or after yellow fever vaccination (not recorded which). The CDR3 region is CASSLEGGRYNEQFF. For the CDR3, the DNA is TGTGCCAGCAGCTTGGAGGGAGGGAGGTACAATGAGCAGTTCTTC.